This section outlines one T cell receptor beta chain sequence together with its context. Its target is unknown. The sample originates from a study of cytomegalovirus exposure and HLA in healthy donors. CDR1 is SNHLY, CDR2 FYNNEI, per germline. Trimming cost V 3 bases and J 4 bases; bases outside gene matches: 8. CDR3 size: 16 residues. Vbeta (60) and Jbeta (13) primers were used in the PCR. The table came from immunoSEQ multiplex PCR; TCRdb's copy has only in-frame clones and leaves some out. The top ten hold approximately 2% of the sample, which has about 260,000 clones, roughly four fifths seen once. Study results and limitations: Through in vitro validation, three CMV-associated chains were shown to be specific for CMV antigens. HLA allele associations emerged for fewer than 20,000 TCR beta sequences in a later analysis, at 0.05 false discovery rate.

The chain recombines TRBV2 with TRBJ2-1, with 8 bases lining up with TRBD2. Sequencing was done on a sample of PBMCs. This receptor was obtained from a woman in her forties in good health and CMV-seropositive. CDR3 DNA: TGTGCCAGCAGTGAGTCACTAGCGGATCATTACAATGAGCAGTTCTTC. It yields the protein CASSESLADHYNEQFF. Based on the CDR3 plus reference TRBV2 and TRBJ2-1, the full variable domain is EPEVTQTPSHQVTQMGQEVILRCVPISNHLYFYWYRQILGQKVEFLVSFYNNEISEKSEIFDDQFSVERPDGSNFTLKIRSTKLEDSAMYFCASSESLADHYNEQFFGPGTRLTVL.